This T cell receptor (beta chain) emerged from a study of PD-1 and CTLA-4 blockade in melanoma. Generated by immunoSEQ multiplex PCR, the TCRdb table keeps only in-frame clones and is missing some. This table has 30,000 or so clones, under 95% appearing once. This clone has just a few counts. The V end lost 1 base, the J end lost 5 bases, and 9 bases lay between the germline ends. Germline CDR1 and CDR2: LGHDT and YNNKEL (reference sequence). The CDR3 contains 13 residues. The chain has TRBV3-1 (or the pseudogene TRBV3-2) and TRBJ2-7; D ambiguous. This sequence originates from a human donor with melanoma. The sample here was CD8+ T cells from peripheral blood, taken from a patient given anti-PD-1 treatment. This CDR3 reads CASSQGLADEQYF. CDR3 nucleotide sequence: TGTGCCAGCAGCCAAGGGTTAGCAGACGAGCAGTACTTC.